These 15 T cell receptor beta chains were sequenced from one sample in a study of T cell responses to AZD1222 COVID-19 vaccine. Repertoires were generated with immunoSEQ multiplex PCR, while TCRdb's copy carries only in-frame clones and drops some. The data hold around 140,000 clones, with around 93% observed a single time. Sequencing used peripheral blood, obtained 28 days after the second AZD1222 dose. Receptors originate from an adult who received the AZD1222 COVID-19 vaccine.

The V gene is TRBV7-2, the J gene TRBJ2-3; a possible D gene is TRBD2 (6 bases). V lost 2 bases to trimming and J lost 2 bases, with 11 bases between them. The germline V gene has CDR1 SGHTA and CDR2 FQGNSA. The CDR3 is 15 amino acids. CDR3 loop: CASSLKAGFTDTQYF. The CDR3 nucleotides read TGTGCCAGCAGCTTAAAAGCGGGTTTCACAGATACGCAGTATTTT. The full variable domain, in which reference TRBV7-2 and TRBJ2-3 provide the parts outside the CDR3, is GAGVSQSPSNKVTEKGKDVELRCDPISGHTALYWYRQSLGQGLEFLIYFQGNSAPDKSGLPSDRFSAERTGGSVSTLTIQRTQQEDSAVYLCASSLKAGFTDTQYFGPGTRLTVL.

This clone was recorded once. The J gene is TRBJ2-3, the V gene TRBV6-5, with 11 bases identical to TRBD2. Germline CDR1 and CDR2: MNHEY and SVGAGI. With 5 bases clipped from V and 2 bases from J, the junction kept 3 bases outside the gene matches. The CDR3 runs to 15 residues. As DNA, the CDR3 is TGTGCCAGCAGTCGACTAGCGGGGAACACAGATACGCAGTATTTT. It specifies CASSRLAGNTDTQYF.

The chain combines TRBV24-1 with TRBJ1-1, with D unclear. The CDR3 contains 14 residues. The V end was cut by 5 bases, the J end by 1 base, with 10 bases between. Germline CDR1 is KGHDR and CDR2 is SFDVKD. Written as DNA, the CDR3 is TGTGCCACCAGTGGAGACTCTGGGAACACTGAAGCTTTCTTT. This translates into CATSGDSGNTEAFF.

The chain combines TRBV3-1 (or the pseudogene TRBV3-2) with TRBJ2-5; TRBD2 matches 11 bases. CDR3 length: 16 amino acids. V gave up 5 bases and J gave up 7 bases; unmatched junction bases: 12. CDR1 is LGHDT, CDR2 YNNKEL, per germline (reference sequence). The CDR3 nucleotides are TGTGCCAGCAGCTTCTTAGCGGGGGGGCCCCAGGGGACCCAGTACTTC. It encodes CASSFLAGGPQGTQYF.

The chain has TRBV9 and TRBJ2-1, with 10 bases that match TRBD2. V was pared by 5 bases and J by 7 bases, with 12 bases of the junction left unmatched. CDR1 SGDLS and CDR2 YYNGEE come from the germline V gene. This CDR3 region has 16 residues. The CDR3: CASSPRLAGGLNEQFF. The DNA of the CDR3 is TGTGCCAGCAGTCCCCGATTAGCGGGAGGCTTAAATGAGCAGTTCTTC.

CDR3 sequence reads: CASSAPPRGSSYNEQFF. CDR3 nucleotide sequence: TGTGCCAGCAGTGCCCCCCCTCGGGGGAGCTCCTACAATGAGCAGTTCTTC. The genes are TRBV6-1 and TRBJ2-1; a weak D match, TRBD2 (6 bases). The CDR3 is made up of 17 amino acids. Germline values: CDR1 MNHNS, CDR2 SASEGT. V gave up 4 bases and J gave up 0 bases, with 16 bases separating them.

The chain joins TRBV4-1 to TRBJ2-7, with a tentative D call TRBD1 (6 bases). Deletions cut 2 bases from V and 4 bases from J, with 6 bases between. CDR1 and CDR2 (germline): MGHRA, YSYEKL. The CDR3 has 12 residues. CDR3 region: CASSQQGYEQYF. The CDR3 region has the DNA TGCGCCAGCAGCCAACAGGGGTACGAGCAGTACTTC.

The sample holds a few counts of this clone. The V gene is TRBV10-3, the J gene TRBJ1-6, with D maybe TRBD1 (5 bases). This CDR3 region has 12 residues. V shed 10 bases and J shed 10 bases, with 14 bases lying between them. Looked up from germline, CDR1 is ENHRY and CDR2 is SYGVKD. For the CDR3, the DNA is TGTGCCACCAGGGAGGAAGGATCACCCCTCCACTTT. It encodes CATREEGSPLHF.

The chain employs TRBV5-6 and TRBJ1-4; 8 nucleotides agree with TRBD1. Trimming removed 4 bases from V and 4 bases from J; junction bases left unmatched: 6. The germline CDR1 and CDR2 sequences are SGHDT and YYEEEE. CDR3 length: 15 amino acids. In DNA form, the CDR3 reads TGTGCCAGCAGCGCCTTGACAGGGGTTAATGAAAAACTGTTTTTT. Its translation is CASSALTGVNEKLFF.

The chain has TRBV30 and TRBJ1-1; TRBD1 is a possible D gene (5 bases). The CDR3 runs 15 residues. The germline gives CDR1 GTSNPN, CDR2 SVGIG (reference sequence). V lost 0 bases and J lost 1, with 12 bases in between. CDR3 loop: CAWSVWGGENTEAFF. CDR3 nucleotide sequence: TGTGCCTGGAGTGTATGGGGAGGGGAGAACACTGAAGCTTTCTTT.

The V gene is TRBV6-6, the J gene TRBJ1-5; 7 bases agree with TRBD1. Germline-derived CDR1 and CDR2 are MNHNY and SVGAGI (reference sequence). The J segment lost 3 bases and the V segment lost 5 bases, leaving 10 bases of the junction unmatched. This CDR3 is 16 amino acids long. The CDR3 DNA reads TGTGCCAGCAGTCGGCCTCGGGACAGTCACAATCAGCCCCAGCATTTT. Amino acid sequence: CASSRPRDSHNQPQHF.

CDR3 nucleotides: TGTGCCAGCAGCCGAAAGGCTACGAGGGGCCTAGGCTATGGCTACACCTTC. Translation: CASSRKATRGLGYGYTF. The V call is TRBV3-1 (or the pseudogene TRBV3-2), the J call TRBJ1-2; D is possibly TRBD1 (5 bases). The CDR3 contains 17 residues. The V and J ends lost 4 bases and 4 bases respectively, with 22 bases between them. Germline CDR1 is LGHDT and CDR2 is YNNKEL (reference sequence).

The gene calls are TRBV5-6 and TRBJ2-3; D unclear. The V and J ends lost 1 base and 4 bases respectively, with 10 bases between them. Germline assignment: CDR1 SGHDT and CDR2 YYEEEE. This CDR3 region has 14 residues. For the CDR3, the DNA is TGTGCCAGCAGCTTGAACAGTGGGGCAGATACGCAGTATTTT. This sequence encodes CASSLNSGADTQYF.

This clone has a handful of counts. Here the CDR3 reads CASSPPGGSYNSPLHF. The CDR3 coding sequence is TGTGCCAGCTCACCCCCGGGAGGCTCCTATAATTCACCCCTCCACTTT. The chain carries TRBV18 and TRBJ1-6; no firm D call. CDR3 length: 16 residues. The V and J ends lost 3 bases and 0 bases respectively, with 9 bases between them. The germline gives CDR1 KGHSH, CDR2 LQKENI.

CDR3 nucleotides: TGTGCCAGCAGCCCCGTGGGAACGGACGGGGAGCTGTTTTTT. Amino acid sequence: CASSPVGTDGELFF. V and J are TRBV11-2 and TRBJ2-2, with D uncertain. The CDR3 covers 14 residues. V lost 5 bases, J lost 7 bases, and 14 bases lay in between. Germline values: CDR1 SGHAT, CDR2 FQNNGV. Using reference TRBV11-2 and TRBJ2-2 for the parts outside the CDR3, the full variable domain is EAGVAQSPRYKIIEKRQSVAFWCNPISGHATLYWYQQILGQGPKLLIQFQNNGVVDDSQLPKDRFSAERLKGVDSTLKIQPAKLEDSAVYLCASSPVGTDGELFFGEGSRLTVL.